The 22 T cell receptor beta chains in this list originate from one sample, sequenced in a study of tumor and adjacent non-tumor tissue in lung cancer. This sample's RNA came from whole unsorted tissue. The library came from three nested PCR rounds adapted from ARM-PCR protocols. TCRdb re-called the multiplex PCR reads through MiXCR, storing one row per CDR3 protein. The table includes roughly 81,000 distinct CDR3 sequences, around 65% detected once. Sample: lung tumor tissue. The receptors were gathered from a man between 65 and 80 years old with non-small cell lung cancer.

V and J are TRBV11-3 and TRBJ1-2; D is unresolved. Germline V gives CDR1 SGHNT, CDR2 YENEEA. The CDR3 is 13 amino acids. The V end was cut by 6 bases, the J end by 10 bases, with 18 bases between. Written as DNA, the CDR3 is TGTGCCAGCAGTTTTAGCTGGGGTGCGAACTACACCTTC. The encoded protein is CASSFSWGANYTF.

Note on this clonotype: A much larger clone differs from this one at a single base, so this may be a read error. The V gene is TRBV12-3 or TRBV12-4, the J gene TRBJ2-3, with D hard to call. The V end lost 2 bases, the J end lost 2 bases, and 8 bases lay between the germline ends. There are 14 residues in the CDR3. The CDR3 DNA sequence: TGTGCCAGCAGTTTATGCAGCGACACAGATACGCAGTATTTT. Its translation: CASSLCSDTDTQYF.

A word on this clonotype: At one end, the junction sequence differs from germline, possibly due to a read error. Written as DNA, the CDR3 is TGTGCCAGCAGTTATGGGTCGGTTTATAATTCACCCCACCACTTT. It encodes CASSYGSVYNSPHHF. The chain combines TRBV6-5 with TRBJ1-6; D call uncertain. Germline V CDR1 and CDR2: MNHEY, SVGAGI. The CDR3 covers 15 residues.

Turning to this clonotype: A read error may explain this, as a much larger clone is one base away. V gene TRBV14 combines with J gene TRBJ2-1; TRBD1 might be the D (6 bases). Germline CDR1 SGHDN, CDR2 FVKESK. The CDR3 runs 16 residues. CDR3 nucleotides: TGTGCCAGCAGCCCACGTAGGGGGATCTCCTTCAATGAGCAGTTCTTC. Its translation: CASSPRRGISFNEQFF.

With respect to this clonotype: The junction and the germline gene differ at one end; a read error may be behind it. The gene calls are TRBV10-3 and TRBJ1-1; possibly TRBD1 for D (5 bases). Per germline, CDR1 ENHRY and CDR2 SYGVKD. The CDR3 has 13 amino acids. The DNA of the CDR3 is TGTGCCATCACTGTGGGGGTGAGCACTAAAGCTTTCTTT. Translating gives CAITVGVSTKAFF.

This clonotype was counted at least ten times. This chain uses TRBV7-8 with TRBJ2-1, with 15 bases aligning to TRBD2. V lost 1 base, J lost 9 bases, and 7 bases stayed unmatched. Germline CDR1 is SGHVS and CDR2 is FQNEAQ. The CDR3 is 17 residues long. The CDR3 is CASSLGTSGRAPVEQFF. CDR3 nucleotides: TGTGCCAGCAGCTTAGGGACTAGCGGGAGGGCCCCAGTTGAGCAGTTCTTC. Filled out from reference TRBV7-8 and TRBJ2-1, the complete variable domain reads GAGVSQSPRYKVAKRGQDVALRCDPISGHVSLFWYQQALGQGPEFLTYFQNEAQLDKSGLPSDRFFAERPEGSVSTLKIQRTQQEDSAVYLCASSLGTSGRAPVEQFFGPGTRLTVL.

CDR3 nucleotide sequence: TGTGCCAGCAGTGAAGGGACGCGGGGCAATCAACTCCAGCATTTT. Amino acids: CASSEGTRGNQLQHF. The V gene is TRBV6-1, the J gene TRBJ1-5; a weak D match, TRBD1 (5 bases). The CDR3 extends over 15 amino acids. The V gene's germline CDR1 is MNHNS and CDR2 SASEGT. The V and J ends lost 1 base and 12 bases respectively, with 19 bases between them.

Remarks on this clonotype: A much larger clone is a single base away; this may be a read error. This CDR3 fails to terminate in the conserved phenylalanine or tryptophan, so it likely reflects a read error. The chain recombines TRBV5-4 with TRBJ2-7; D uncertain. Germline CDR1 is SGHNT and CDR2 is YYREEE (reference sequence). Trimming stripped 3 bases from V and 0 bases from J, with 19 bases between. CDR3 length equals 17 residues. The chain's CDR3 is CASSYPDQGPLSYEQYL. The CDR3 DNA follows: TGTGCCAGCAGCTACCCAGATCAAGGGCCTCTCTCCTACGAGCAGTACCTC.

This chain joins TRBV6-1 and TRBJ2-2; a possible D gene is TRBD1 (6 bases). Germline values: CDR1 MNHNS, CDR2 SASEGT. This CDR3 comprises 15 residues. The CDR3 region has the DNA TGTGCATGCAAACGGGGACACCAGACGGCCGTGGAGCTGTTTTTT. Protein sequence: CACKRGHQTAVELFF.

This clonotype appeared many times. The chain has TRBV18 and TRBJ2-5; D might be TRBD1 or TRBD2, each matching 6 bases. The V and J ends lost 3 bases and 4 bases respectively, with 15 bases between them. Germline CDR1 reads KGHSH; CDR2 reads LQKENI. The CDR3 is 15 residues long. CDR3 DNA sequence: TGTGCCAGCTCACCCGGACAGACGGGGGCAGAGACCCAGTACTTC. Its translation is CASSPGQTGAETQYF.

The chain links TRBV4-1 to TRBJ2-3, with D perhaps TRBD2 (6 bases). CDR1 MGHRA and CDR2 YSYEKL come from the germline V gene. V was clipped by 4 bases and J by 0 bases, with 17 bases between them. The CDR3 sequence is 17 residues long. CDR3 bases: TGCGCCAGCAGCCTCCGGGAGAGGAGGCTTAGCACAGATACGCAGTATTTT. It specifies CASSLRERRLSTDTQYF.

The chain joins TRBV6-2 or TRBV6-3 to TRBJ2-7; TRBD2 matches 8 bases. Trimming removed 3 bases from V and 1 base from J; junction bases left unmatched: 2. The CDR3 consists of 14 residues. CDR1 is MNHEY and CDR2 is SVGEGT in the germline V gene. This CDR3 is CASSYRGGSYEQYF. CDR3 in DNA: TGTGCCAGCAGTTATCGGGGGGGATCCTACGAGCAGTACTTC.

As for this clonotype: Since a much larger clone is just one base distant, this may be a read error. This chain joins TRBV24-1 and TRBJ2-3, with D hard to call. Looked up from germline, CDR1 is KGHDR and CDR2 is SFDVKD. Trimming removed 7 bases from V and 5 bases from J, with 21 bases in between. The CDR3 length is 16 residues. The CDR3 DNA reads TGTGCCACCAGGCCGAACTCCGAAAGAGGCATAGATACGCAGTATTTT. It translates to CATRPNSERGIDTQYF.

CDR3 in DNA: TGTGCCAGCAGTTTGAACAAGGGAACTAATGAAAAACTGTTTTTT. It translates to CASSLNKGTNEKLFF. This chain joins TRBV11-1 and TRBJ1-4; D gene uncertain. The germline gives CDR1 SGHAT, CDR2 FQDESV (reference sequence). V was shortened by 6 bases and J by 1 base, with 12 bases between the two germline ends. This CDR3 contains 15 residues.

This clonotype has only a few counts. The CDR3 sequence: CASSFASSYEQYF. As DNA, the CDR3 is TGCGCCAGCAGCTTCGCCAGCTCCTACGAGCAGTACTTC. The J gene is TRBJ2-7, the V gene TRBV5-1; the D is unclear. The CDR3 is 13 residues long. Germline CDR1 SGHRS, CDR2 YFSETQ. Trimming removed 2 bases from V and 0 bases from J, with 6 bases in between.

As concerns this clonotype: A read error is likely, as this CDR3 ends without the conserved phenylalanine or tryptophan. This chain links TRBV4-1 with TRBJ2-2; no firm D call. This CDR3 region has 15 residues. Trimming cost V 8 bases and J 1 base, with 14 bases left between them. The germline gives CDR1 MGHRA, CDR2 YSYEKL. The DNA of the CDR3 is TGCGCCAGCTCCCGCCACCCAGGGAACACCGGGGAGCTGTTTTCC. The encoded protein is CASSRHPGNTGELFS.

The V gene is TRBV11-2, the J gene TRBJ2-1; tentatively, D is TRBD2 (5 bases). CDR3 length: 16 residues. Looked up from germline, CDR1 is SGHAT and CDR2 is FQNNGV. V shed 6 bases and J shed 5 bases, with 20 bases lying between them. This chain's CDR3 is CASRRVFARENNEQFF. For the CDR3, the DNA is TGTGCCAGCAGGCGGGTGTTCGCGAGGGAAAACAATGAGCAGTTCTTC.

This clonotype was seen only once. Without the conserved terminal phenylalanine or tryptophan, this CDR3 likely stems from a read error. J is TRBJ1-1 and V is TRBV6-5; D gene uncertain. The germline V gene has CDR1 MNHEY and CDR2 SVGAGI. The CDR3 is 12 residues long. V was pared by 7 bases and J by 0 bases, with 6 bases between. The CDR3 nucleotides read TGTGCCAGCAACCATATGAACACTGAAGCTTTCCTT. Its translation is CASNHMNTEAFL.

The rearrangement links TRBV11-1 to TRBJ2-1; possibly TRBD2 for D (6 bases). This CDR3 contains 17 residues. V dropped 5 bases and J dropped 4 bases, with 21 bases sitting between them. The germline gives CDR1 SGHAT, CDR2 FQDESV (reference sequence). This CDR3 reads CASSLGSGTRPYNEQFF. As DNA, the CDR3 is TGTGCCAGCAGCCTTGGTAGCGGAACACGTCCATACAATGAGCAGTTCTTC.

Note on this clonotype: A junction end diverges from the germline sequence, so it may reflect a read error. The chain links TRBV12-3 or TRBV12-4 to TRBJ1-1, with D unclear. This CDR3 has 12 amino acids. CDR3 coding DNA: TGTACCAGCAGTTGGGAGTCGACTGAAGCTTTCTTT. It is translated as CTSSWESTEAFF.

Remarks on this clonotype: This may be a read error: a much more frequent sequence differs by one nucleotide. The rearrangement links TRBV5-4 to TRBJ1-1; possible D gene TRBD1, 6 bases. Germline CDR1 SGHNT, CDR2 YYREEE (reference sequence). The CDR3 has 16 amino acids. The V end was cut by 6 bases, the J end by 4 bases, with 22 bases between. The CDR3 region has the DNA TGTGCCAGCAACTTTGCCCTGGGGCAGGGGATCACTGAAGCTTTCTTT. This codes for CASNFALGQGITEAFF.

Of note for this clonotype: The final CDR3 position lacks the conserved phenylalanine or tryptophan, pointing to a likely read error. This chain connects TRBV10-3 to TRBJ2-1; D may be TRBD1 (6 bases). Germline V gene sequence: CDR1 ENHRY, CDR2 SYGVKD. The CDR3 has 16 amino acids. Trimming took off 5 bases at V and 4 bases at J, with 18 bases between the two ends. CDR3 in amino acids: CAISSLGQRSYNEQFL. CDR3 DNA sequence: TGTGCCATCAGTAGCCTTGGACAGCGCTCTTACAATGAGCAGTTCTTA.